These T cell receptor beta chains were read from a single sample in a study of cytomegalovirus exposure and HLA in healthy donors. Clones were read by immunoSEQ multiplex PCR, and TCRdb kept only the in-frame ones, dropping some. The data contain some 150,000 clones, around 10% of them singletons. Sequenced: PBMCs. Every receptor here comes from a male donor in good health and CMV-seronegative. Each CDR3 is given with its conserved first and last residue. Each record gives: V gene, CDR3 length, D gene, J gene, clone size, CDR3 protein, CDR3 DNA. D genes are given only for firm matches. Rows may omit the clone size; those that give it use once, few, many or a size class.

>TRBV19|15|.|TRBJ1-3|few
CASSSRGAAGNTIYF
TGTGCCAGTAGTTCCAGGGGTGCCGCTGGAAACACCATATATTTT
>TRBV5-1|14|.|TRBJ1-2|few
CASSLARERNGYTF
TGCGCCAGCAGCTTGGCCAGGGAAAGGAATGGCTACACCTTC
>TRBV11-2|13|.|TRBJ2-2|.
CASSGFYRGELFF
TGTGCCAGCAGCGGGTTTTACCGGGGAGAGCTGTTTTTT
>TRBV4-3|18|.|TRBJ1-6|few
CASSQDVGESSYNSPLHF
TGCGCCAGCAGCCAAGATGTCGGGGAGAGCTCCTATAATTCACCCCTCCACTTT
>TRBV28|13|.|TRBJ2-7|.
CASVGGDNYEQYF
TGTGCCAGCGTTGGAGGAGACAACTACGAGCAGTACTTC
>TRBV30|15|TRBD2|TRBJ2-1|.
CAWSVGASGSNEQFF
TGTGCCTGGAGTGTAGGGGCTAGCGGGAGCAATGAGCAGTTCTTC
>TRBV7-9|14|TRBD1|TRBJ1-2|few
CASSQGQQHYGYNF
TGTGCCAGCAGCCAGGGACAGCAGCACTATGGCTACAACTTC
>TRBV21-1|11|.|TRBJ1-5|.
CASILDSPQHF
TGTGCCAGCATACTCGACAGTCCCCAGCATTTT
>TRBV4-3|15|.|TRBJ1-1|few
CASSQDARGNTEAFF
TGCGCCAGCAGCCAAGATGCCAGAGGGAACACTGAAGCTTTCTTT
>TRBV6-5|12|.|TRBJ1-2|.
CASSSGDYGYTF
TGTGCCAGCAGTTCAGGGGACTATGGCTACACCTTC
>TRBV28|12|.|TRBJ1-2|few
CASSLSIYGYTF
TGTGCCAGCAGTTTAAGCATCTATGGCTACACCTTC
>TRBV7-9|13|.|TRBJ1-6|few
CASSLDADSPLHF
TGTGCCAGCAGCTTAGACGCGGATTCACCCCTCCACTTT
>TRBV5-1|16|TRBD2|TRBJ2-5|.
CASSPGGTSGQETQYF
TGCGCCAGCAGCCCGGGGGGGACTAGCGGGCAAGAGACCCAGTACTTC
>TRBV6-5|13|.|TRBJ1-5|few
CASSGQSNQPQHF
TGTGCCAGCAGTGGACAGAGCAATCAGCCCCAGCATTTT
>TRBV9|15|.|TRBJ2-2|.
CASRRQAQNTGELFF
TGTGCCAGCAGACGACAGGCTCAGAACACCGGGGAGCTGTTTTTT
>TRBV18|15|.|TRBJ2-3|.
CASSPAEGSTDTQYF
TGTGCCAGCTCACCCGCGGAAGGAAGCACAGATACGCAGTATTTT
>TRBV5-4|13|.|TRBJ1-1|.
CASSDGEAPEAFF
TGTGCCAGCAGTGACGGGGAGGCCCCTGAAGCTTTCTTT
>TRBV19|14|TRBD1|TRBJ1-2|few
CASSINLDRVSYTF
TGTGCCAGTAGTATCAACTTGGACAGGGTGAGCTACACCTTC
>TRBV4-3|16|.|TRBJ2-2|few
CASSQDRGMGTGELFF
TGCGCCAGCAGCCAAGATAGGGGAATGGGGACCGGGGAGCTGTTTTTT
>TRBV6-1|13|.|TRBJ1-1|few
CASSANGGFVAFF
TGTGCCAGCAGCGCTAACGGAGGCTTCGTGGCTTTCTTT
>TRBV11-2|14|.|TRBJ2-5|few
CASSLEARGETQYF
TGTGCCAGCAGCTTAGAGGCACGCGGGGAGACCCAGTACTTC
>TRBV7-8|13|.|TRBJ2-7|.
CASSPDGGYEQYF
TGTGCCAGCAGCCCCGACGGGGGCTACGAGCAGTACTTC
>TRBV11-2|16|TRBD1|TRBJ1-5|few
CASSKGTAYSNQPQHF
TGTGCCAGCAGCAAGGGGACAGCTTATAGCAATCAGCCCCAGCATTTT
>TRBV19|16|TRBD2|TRBJ2-1|.
CASNTPSGSSYNEQFF
TGTGCCAGTAATACACCGAGCGGGAGCTCCTACAATGAGCAGTTCTTC
>TRBV4-3|16|.|TRBJ2-6|few
CASSQTSGAGANVLTF
TGCGCCAGCAGCCAAACTTCAGGGGCTGGGGCCAACGTCCTGACTTTC
>TRBV28|15|TRBD2|TRBJ2-7|.
CASSLLSGTSYEQYF
TGTGCCAGCAGTTTACTTAGCGGGACCTCCTACGAGCAGTACTTC
>TRBV29-1|11|.|TRBJ1-1|few
CSAREGPEAFF
TGCAGCGCCAGGGAAGGGCCTGAAGCTTTCTTT
>TRBV7-3|17|.|TRBJ2-6|.
CASNSFGGAPGANVLTF
TGTGCCAGCAACAGCTTTGGAGGGGCGCCTGGGGCCAACGTCCTGACTTTC
>TRBV19|13|.|TRBJ1-5|few
CASMLAVNQPQHF
TGTGCCAGTATGTTGGCAGTCAATCAGCCCCAGCATTTT
>TRBV9|13|TRBD1|TRBJ1-4|.
CASSERQGEKLFF
TGTGCCAGCAGCGAACGACAGGGGGAAAAACTGTTTTTT
>TRBV11-2|13|.|TRBJ2-1|few
CASSFTPYNEQFF
TGTGCCAGCAGCTTTACTCCCTACAATGAGCAGTTCTTC
>TRBV28|15|TRBD2|TRBJ2-7|.
CASSSTSSSSYEQYF
TGTGCCAGCAGCTCGACTAGCAGCAGCTCCTACGAGCAGTACTTC
>TRBV15|16|.|TRBJ2-2|.
CATSRAAGANTGELFF
TGTGCCACCAGCAGAGCTGCAGGGGCGAACACCGGGGAGCTGTTTTTT
>TRBV11-2|14|.|TRBJ2-7|few
CASRLRGGAYEQYF
TGTGCCAGCAGGTTACGAGGGGGGGCTTACGAGCAGTACTTC
>TRBV27|14|TRBD1|TRBJ1-2|.
CASQKTGRLDGYTF
TGTGCCAGTCAAAAGACAGGGCGGCTCGATGGCTACACCTTC
>TRBV6-5|14|TRBD1|TRBJ2-1|.
CASSYSTGYNEQFF
TGTGCCAGCAGTTACTCGACAGGGTACAATGAGCAGTTCTTC
>TRBV28|14|.|TRBJ1-1|.
CASSFGEGDTEAFF
TGTGCCAGCAGTTTCGGAGAAGGGGACACTGAAGCTTTCTTT
>TRBV29-1|13|.|TRBJ2-5|few
CSVEPRDQETQYF
TGCAGCGTTGAACCCCGGGATCAAGAGACCCAGTACTTC
>TRBV28|13|.|TRBJ2-5|few
CASRLDSLETQYF
TGTGCCAGCAGACTGGACAGTTTAGAGACCCAGTACTTC
>TRBV20-1|10|.|TRBJ2-7|.
CSARLGEQYF
TGCAGTGCTAGGCTCGGCGAGCAGTACTTC
>TRBV28|14|TRBD2|TRBJ2-1|few
CASISSGNYNEQFF
TGTGCCAGCATCTCTAGCGGAAACTACAATGAGCAGTTCTTC
>TRBV6-1|14|.|TRBJ2-7|.
CASSEAAGSYEQYF
TGTGCCAGCAGTGAAGCGGCGGGTTCCTACGAGCAGTACTTC
>TRBV28|14|TRBD1|TRBJ1-2|few
CASRWDRVGYGYTF
TGTGCCAGCAGATGGGACAGGGTCGGCTATGGCTACACCTTC
>TRBV7-9|15|TRBD1|TRBJ2-7|few
CASSSAGQATYEQYF
TGTGCCAGCAGTTCCGCAGGACAGGCCACCTACGAGCAGTACTTC
>TRBV15|14|TRBD1|TRBJ2-7|.
CATGNRDRASEQYF
TGTGCCACCGGCAACCGGGACAGGGCCTCCGAGCAGTACTTC
>TRBV9|12|.|TRBJ1-6|.
CASSVSNSPLHF
TGTGCCAGCAGCGTCAGTAATTCACCCCTCCACTTT